Following are 21 T cell receptor beta chains from one sample sequenced in a study of blood T cell repertoires in COVID-19. The data were produced by immunoSEQ multiplex PCR, yet TCRdb's version contains in-frame clones alone and is incomplete. The table has a few hundred thousand clones, approximately 85% seen once. Material for sequencing was peripheral blood. The receptors were gathered from a man between 50 and 59 years old with active or convalescent COVID-19.

V usage is TRBV12-3 or TRBV12-4 and J usage is TRBJ1-2; TRBD1 might be the D (5 bases). Trimming took 8 bases from V and 8 from J, leaving 15 bases between them. The CDR3 totals 12 residues. The CDR3 is CASGVGAVGYTF. Written as DNA, the CDR3 is TGTGCCAGCGGTGTTGGGGCTGTAGGCTACACCTTC.

V usage is TRBV5-1 and J usage is TRBJ2-6, with D maybe TRBD1 (6 bases). The CDR3 consists of 18 residues. The V end was cut by 4 bases, the J end by 0 bases, with 17 bases between. The germline CDR1 and CDR2 sequences are SGHRS and YFSETQ. The CDR3 here is CASSPQGSRNSGANVLTF. The CDR3 nucleotides are TGCGCCAGCAGCCCCCAGGGGTCTCGGAACTCTGGGGCCAACGTCCTGACTTTC.

This chain's CDR3 is CASSPYRDRVGQPQHF. CDR3 in DNA: TGTGCCAGCAGTCCTTATAGGGACAGGGTTGGTCAGCCCCAGCATTTT. The rearrangement joins TRBV28 to TRBJ1-5; TRBD1 aligns across 9 bases. The germline CDR1 and CDR2 sequences are MDHEN and SYDVKM. V was pared by 5 bases and J by 6 bases, with 11 bases of the junction left unmatched. The CDR3 contains 16 residues.

The chain is built from TRBV19 and TRBJ1-2; D ambiguous. Deletions cut 3 bases from V and 7 bases from J, with 12 bases between. The CDR3 length is 13 residues. Per germline, CDR1 LNHDA and CDR2 SQIVND (reference sequence). CDR3 sequence: CASSILEGAGYTF. The CDR3 DNA is TGTGCCAGTAGTATCTTAGAGGGAGCTGGCTACACCTTC.

The chain recombines TRBV11-2 with TRBJ2-7; 10 bases match TRBD2. After removal of 1 base from V and 5 bases from J, the junction contained 14 bases not matched to a gene. The length of the CDR3 is 18 residues. Germline-derived CDR1 and CDR2 are SGHAT and FQNNGV. CDR3 amino acids: CASSLAISGRLKRDEQYF. CDR3 in DNA: TGTGCCAGCAGCTTAGCGATTAGCGGGAGGTTAAAGCGGGACGAGCAGTACTTC.

This clone was recorded only once. V and J are TRBV11-2 and TRBJ2-1, with TRBD1 matching over 11 bases. The germline V gene has CDR1 SGHAT and CDR2 FQNNGV. The CDR3 contains 14 residues. The junction had 3 bases not matched to a gene; V was cut back by 1 base and J by 10 bases. The CDR3 loop reads CASSLVGTGGEQFF. The DNA for the CDR3 is TGTGCCAGCAGCTTAGTGGGGACAGGGGGGGAGCAGTTCTTC.

The CDR3 bases are TGTGCCAGCAGGGATGTGGGAGGGGGGCCTTGTTCACCCCTCCACTTT. Protein product: CASRDVGGGPCSPLHF. This chain connects TRBV21-1 to TRBJ1-6. TRBV21-1 is a recognized pseudogene. The CDR3 sequence is 16 residues long.

The rearrangement links TRBV19 to TRBJ2-7, with a weak D call TRBD2 (6 bases). V dropped 1 base and J dropped 4 bases, with 14 bases sitting between them. Germline assignment: CDR1 LNHDA and CDR2 SQIVND (reference sequence). There are 15 residues in the CDR3. CDR3 amino acids: CASSIGGREIYEQYF. CDR3 DNA sequence: TGTGCCAGTAGTATAGGAGGTCGGGAGATTTACGAGCAGTACTTC.

This clone was seen only a few times. This chain links TRBV2 with TRBJ2-1, with D possibly being TRBD2 (6 bases). CDR3 length equals 13 residues. In germline, CDR1 is SNHLY, CDR2 FYNNEI. Trimming left V 4 bases short and J 6 bases short, with 10 bases between. The CDR3 coding sequence is TGTGCCAGCAGTGGACTAGTTCTCAATGAGCAGTTCTTC. As protein: CASSGLVLNEQFF.

This chain joins TRBV18 and TRBJ2-5; D gene uncertain. Per the germline V gene, CDR1 is KGHSH and CDR2 is LQKENI. The germline V and J ends were trimmed by 6 bases and 4 bases, with 6 bases remaining between them. The CDR3 spans 11 residues. The CDR3 nucleotides are TGTGCCAGCTCTGCTATAGAGACCCAGTACTTC. Translation gives CASSAIETQYF.

The V gene is TRBV6-5, the J gene TRBJ2-5, with 9 bases fitting TRBD1. V shed 6 bases, J shed 4 bases, and the junction held 9 bases outside the gene matches. This CDR3 region has 15 residues. CDR1 and CDR2 from the germline V gene are MNHEY and SVGAGI. The CDR3 DNA is TGTGCCAGCAGCAGCCGGGACAGGGTTACAGAGACCCAGTACTTC. Protein sequence: CASSSRDRVTETQYF.

The chain recombines TRBV30 with TRBJ2-5; possibly TRBD1 for D (6 bases). Germline lookup yields CDR1 GTSNPN and CDR2 SVGIG (reference sequence). The CDR3 consists of 13 residues. Between the trimmed V and J ends, which lost 1 base and 4 bases, there was a span of 10 bases. DNA of the CDR3: TGTGCCTGGAGTGAGGTAGGGGGAGAGACCCAGTACTTC. Translating it yields CAWSEVGGETQYF.

The chain carries TRBV27 and TRBJ1-5; D not resolved. This CDR3 has 14 amino acids. The V gene lost 0 bases and the J gene lost 10 bases, with 13 bases spanning the gap. Germline CDR1 MNHEY, CDR2 SMNVEV (reference sequence). CDR3 sequence reads: CASSLSAGFGPQHF. The DNA for the CDR3 is TGTGCCAGCAGTTTATCAGCGGGGTTCGGACCCCAGCATTTT.

The rearrangement joins TRBV6-5 to TRBJ1-6; D call uncertain. The CDR3 consists of 16 residues. Germline lookup yields CDR1 MNHEY and CDR2 SVGAGI. The ends were cut back, 0 bases at V and 0 bases at J, with 6 bases in the middle. The CDR3 DNA sequence: TGTGCCAGCAGTTACTCGGGGAGCTCCTATAATTCACCCCTCCACTTT. It encodes CASSYSGSSYNSPLHF.

The DNA of the CDR3 is TGTGCCATCAGTGGCCGTGGAGGGGAGGCGACCCAGTACTTC. Its protein is CAISGRGGEATQYF. The rearrangement links TRBV10-3 to TRBJ2-5, with a tentative D call TRBD2 (6 bases). Trimming took off 4 bases at V and 7 bases at J, with 16 bases between the two ends. The CDR3 covers 14 residues. The germline gives CDR1 ENHRY, CDR2 SYGVKD.

The chain couples TRBV5-4 to TRBJ2-3; 8 nucleotides match TRBD2. CDR1 is SGHNT and CDR2 is YYREEE in the germline V gene (reference sequence). The CDR3 loop spans 15 amino acids. J was trimmed by 4 bases and V by 1 base; bases with no gene match: 5. CDR3 region: CASSLKGTRADTQYF. CDR3 sequence (DNA): TGTGCCAGCAGCTTGAAAGGGACTAGGGCAGATACGCAGTATTTT.

The rearrangement joins TRBV7-8 to TRBJ1-6; D possibly corresponds to TRBD1 (6 bases). Germline V lookup: CDR1 SGHVS, CDR2 FQNEAQ. The CDR3 runs 13 residues. The germline V and J ends were trimmed by 5 bases and 8 bases, with 10 bases remaining between them. The CDR3 reads CASSPTGYSPLHF. CDR3 nucleotide sequence: TGTGCCAGCAGCCCGACAGGATATTCACCCCTCCACTTT. The variable domain in full, completed from reference TRBV7-8 and TRBJ1-6, reads GAGVSQSPRYKVAKRGQDVALRCDPISGHVSLFWYQQALGQGPEFLTYFQNEAQLDKSGLPSDRFFAERPEGSVSTLKIQRTQQEDSAVYLCASSPTGYSPLHFGNGTRLTVT.

The chain is built from TRBV5-1 and TRBJ2-5; the D gene is possibly TRBD2 (6 bases). The germline CDR1 and CDR2 sequences are SGHRS and YFSETQ. The ends were cut back, 2 bases at V and 2 bases at J, with 10 bases in the middle. CDR3 size: 14 residues. CDR3: CASSFGSGQETQYF. In nucleotides, the CDR3 is TGCGCCAGCAGCTTTGGTAGCGGACAAGAGACCCAGTACTTC.

The chain recombines TRBV5-6 with TRBJ1-4, with D unresolved. The germline CDR1 and CDR2 sequences are SGHDT and YYEEEE. CDR3 length: 15 amino acids. V was shortened by 5 bases and J by 4 bases, with 15 bases between the two germline ends. The CDR3 reads CASSSWPGINEKLFF. The CDR3 nucleotides are TGTGCCAGCAGTTCATGGCCGGGGATTAATGAAAAACTGTTTTTT. The full variable domain, rest sourced from reference TRBV5-6 and TRBJ1-4, is DAGVTQSPTHLIKTRGQQVTLRCSPKSGHDTVSWYQQALGQGPQFIFQYYEEEERQRGNFPDRFSGHQFPNYSSELNVNALLLGDSALYLCASSSWPGINEKLFFGSGTQLSVL.

The chain uses TRBV29-1 and TRBJ1-3; weak D call: TRBD1 (5 bases). Germline lookup yields CDR1 SQVTM and CDR2 ANQGSEA. Between the trimmed V and J ends, which lost 5 bases and 0 bases, there was a span of 8 bases. This CDR3 is 13 amino acids long. The CDR3 reads CSVTGASGNTIYF. The CDR3 DNA reads TGCAGCGTTACAGGTGCCTCTGGAAACACCATATATTTT.

The chain links TRBV13 to TRBJ2-4; D ambiguous. The germline V gene encodes CDR1 PRHDT and CDR2 FYEKMQ (reference sequence). V was pared by 4 bases and J by 9 bases, with 19 bases between. The CDR3 is made up of 15 amino acids. CDR3 bases: TGTGCCAGCAGCTCCCCTTGGGTGGGTAGGAGCATTCAGTACTTC. Amino acids: CASSSPWVGRSIQYF.